This T cell receptor beta chain was documented in a study of cytomegalovirus exposure and HLA in healthy donors. Overall study results and limits: A later analysis reported that several of the most significant clusters appeared to be linked to common viral pathogens, among them Epstein-Barr virus.

With regard to this clone: Its antigen is unknown.

Primers included in the PCR were 60 Vbeta and 13 Jbeta primers. Study processing details: Roughly 11 million shared chains were among the about 80 million unique TCR beta chains that a later analysis counted. Produced via immunoSEQ multiplex PCR; TCRdb's table is partial and in-frame only. The V and J calls and the clone size are those of that table, but D and trimming were determined from the DNA. Of about 150,000 clones listed, roughly 85% are singletons. V dropped 3 bases and J dropped 4; count of bases not matched to a gene: 1. The CDR3 is made up of 15 amino acids. Germline V CDR1 and CDR2: MNHEY, SMNVEV (reference sequence).

The sequenced sample was PBMCs. The source of this sequence is a male donor in good health and CMV-seronegative. The V and J genes are TRBV27 and TRBJ2-3; 13 nucleotides match TRBD2. The chain's CDR3 is CASSFTSGRADTQYF. The DNA for the CDR3 is TGTGCCAGCAGTTTTACTAGCGGGAGGGCAGATACGCAGTATTTT.